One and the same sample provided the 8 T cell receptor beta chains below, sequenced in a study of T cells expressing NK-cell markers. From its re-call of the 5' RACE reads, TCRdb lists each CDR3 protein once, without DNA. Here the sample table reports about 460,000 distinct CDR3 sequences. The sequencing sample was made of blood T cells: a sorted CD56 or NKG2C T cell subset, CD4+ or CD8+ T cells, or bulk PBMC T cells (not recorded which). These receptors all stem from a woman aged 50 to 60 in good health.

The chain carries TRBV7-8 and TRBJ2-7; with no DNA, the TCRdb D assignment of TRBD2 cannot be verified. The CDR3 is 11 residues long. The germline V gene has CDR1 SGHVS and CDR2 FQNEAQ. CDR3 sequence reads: CASSPSLEQYF. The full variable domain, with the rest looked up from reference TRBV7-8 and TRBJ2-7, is GAGVSQSPRYKVAKRGQDVALRCDPISGHVSLFWYQQALGQGPEFLTYFQNEAQLDKSGLPSDRFFAERPEGSVSTLKIQRTQQEDSAVYLCASSPSLEQYFGPGTRLTVT.

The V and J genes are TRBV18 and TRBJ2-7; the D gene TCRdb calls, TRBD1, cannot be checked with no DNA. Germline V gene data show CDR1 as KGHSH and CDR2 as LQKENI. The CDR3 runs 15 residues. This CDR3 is CASSPSGTGVQEQYF. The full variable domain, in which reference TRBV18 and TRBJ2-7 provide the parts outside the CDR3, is NAGVMQNPRHLVRRRGQEARLRCSPMKGHSHVYWYRQLPEEGLKFMVYLQKENIIDESGMPKERFSAEFPKEGPSILRIQQVVRGDSAAYFCASSPSGTGVQEQYFGPGTRLTVT.

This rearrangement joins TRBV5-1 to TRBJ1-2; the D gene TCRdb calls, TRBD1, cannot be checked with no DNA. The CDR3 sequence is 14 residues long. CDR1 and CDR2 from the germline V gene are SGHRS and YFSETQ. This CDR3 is CASSPGGTNYGYTF.

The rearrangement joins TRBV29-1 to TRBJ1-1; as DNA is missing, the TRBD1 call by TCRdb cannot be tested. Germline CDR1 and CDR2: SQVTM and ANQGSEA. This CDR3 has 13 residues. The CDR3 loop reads CSATMTANTEAFF.

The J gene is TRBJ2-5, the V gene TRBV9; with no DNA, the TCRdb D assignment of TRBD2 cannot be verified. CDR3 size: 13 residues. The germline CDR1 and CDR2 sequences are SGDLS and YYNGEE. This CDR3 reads CASSVQLDATQYF. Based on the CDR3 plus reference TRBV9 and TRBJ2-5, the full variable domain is DSGVTQTPKHLITATGQRVTLRCSPRSGDLSVYWYQQSLDQGLQFLIQYYNGEERAKGNILERFSAQQFPDLHSELNLSSLELGDSALYFCASSVQLDATQYFGPGTRLLVL.

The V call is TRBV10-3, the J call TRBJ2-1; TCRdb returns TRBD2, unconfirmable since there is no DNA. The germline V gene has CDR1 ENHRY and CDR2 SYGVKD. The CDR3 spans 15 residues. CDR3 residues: CAISGAGIVRNEQFF.

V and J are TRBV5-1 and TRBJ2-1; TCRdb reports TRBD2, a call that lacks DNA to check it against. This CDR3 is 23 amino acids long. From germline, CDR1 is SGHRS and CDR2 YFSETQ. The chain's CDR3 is CASSTLGQGAGGLKSAVYNEQFF.

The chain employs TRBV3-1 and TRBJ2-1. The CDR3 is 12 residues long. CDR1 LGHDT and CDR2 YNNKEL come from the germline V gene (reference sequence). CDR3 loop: CASSQGHGEQFF.